This T cell receptor beta chain came from a study of OX40 agonist ivuxolimab in advanced cancers. About the research overall: Treatment of patients was with ivuxolimab, an agonistic anti-OX40 (CD134) antibody. Intravenous ivuxolimab was administered to patients every 2 weeks at 0.01 to 10 mg/kg.

As for this clone: Its antigen is still unknown.

The germline gives CDR1 SGHNT, CDR2 YYREEE (reference sequence). The CDR3 covers 14 residues. V was trimmed by 0 bases and J by 4 bases, leaving 10 bases between them. Study-level points and caveats: More expanded clones were seen, on average, in CD8+ T cells than in CD4+. Among expanded peripheral T cells, antigen specificity went undetermined.

TCRdb keeps only in-frame clones here, not all; method: immunoSEQ multiplex PCR. The data hold about 40,000 clones, with approximately 84% observed a single time. The source is an adult with an advanced solid tumor such as melanoma, head and neck, liver or kidney cancer. Sample: CD4+ or CD8+ T cells sorted from blood, taken in a trial of the OX40 agonist ivuxolimab. The chain combines TRBV5-4 with TRBJ2-5, with D possibly matching TRBD1 (5 bases). The CDR3: CASSLEGLRETQYF. For the CDR3, the DNA is TGTGCCAGCAGCTTGGAGGGGCTCCGAGAGACCCAGTACTTC.